This T cell receptor beta chain was captured by sequencing in a study of blood T cells in healthy people across ages. Study in general: About one barcoded beta molecule per two T cells came from capture by template switching.

All donors came from Russia, were Caucasian and healthy, and spanned ages roughly 6 to 100. V was shortened by 0 bases and J by 2 bases, with 11 bases between the two germline ends. The CDR3 has 16 residues. CDR1 and CDR2 from the germline V gene are MGHRA and YSYEKL. Study-wide points: For the donors, CMV status was unknown and possibly confounded expanded clonotype changes. Significant beta diversity loss was already apparent by age approximately 36, declining roughly linearly.

Alongside a J-beta primer mix, a sample-barcoded 5' primer served in a second PCR lasting about 7 to 12 cycles. TCRdb passed the 5' RACE reads through MiXCR, listing each CDR3 protein once. The sample includes roughly 680,000 distinct CDR3 sequences, 20% to 25% of them seen just once. This clonotype was observed a few times. No antigen is known for it. The receptor comes from a man between 65 and 85 years old in good health. The material sequenced was blood. The genes are TRBV4-1 and TRBJ2-1; TRBD1 is a possible D gene (6 bases). The CDR3 DNA reads as TGCGCCAGCAGCCAAGATACACAGGGCCCCTACAATGAGCAGTTCTTC. Translation gives CASSQDTQGPYNEQFF.